This TCR beta chain originates from a study of blood T cell repertoires in COVID-19. Germline loops: CDR1 MGHDK, CDR2 SYGVNS. V lost 3 bases, J lost 10 bases, and 10 bases lay in between. The CDR3 covers 13 residues. This table comes from immunoSEQ multiplex PCR, and its TCRdb copy is limited to in-frame clones, with some not included. Among 470,000 or so clones, 85% to 90% were seen once, and the ten largest hold 4.3%. This clone has only a few counts. What was sequenced was peripheral blood. The chain is built from TRBV25-1 and TRBJ1-6; a possible D gene is TRBD1 (6 bases). This receptor was taken from a woman aged 25 to 39 with acute or convalescent COVID-19. The CDR3 here is CASSDRGGSPLHF. The CDR3 coding sequence is TGTGCCAGCAGTGACAGGGGTGGGTCACCCCTCCACTTT.